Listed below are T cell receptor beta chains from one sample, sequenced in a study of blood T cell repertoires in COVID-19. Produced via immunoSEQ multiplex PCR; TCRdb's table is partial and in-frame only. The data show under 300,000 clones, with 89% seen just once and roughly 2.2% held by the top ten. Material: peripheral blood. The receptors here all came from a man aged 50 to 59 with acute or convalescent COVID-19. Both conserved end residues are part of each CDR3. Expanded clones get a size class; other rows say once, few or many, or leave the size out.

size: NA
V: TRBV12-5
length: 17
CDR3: CASGSQVGQLSNQPQHF

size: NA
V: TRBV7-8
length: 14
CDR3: CASSPEGAGYGYTF

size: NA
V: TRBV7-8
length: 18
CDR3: CASSLVGASGGVGETQYF

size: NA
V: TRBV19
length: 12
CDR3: CASSMQGQAAFF

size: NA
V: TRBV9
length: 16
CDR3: CASSVGVSNLGTEAFF

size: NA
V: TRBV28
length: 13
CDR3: CASSLGTGLEQYF

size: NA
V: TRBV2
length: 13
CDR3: CASSGRRNQPQHF

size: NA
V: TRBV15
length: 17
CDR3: CATSRDRETGASYEQYF

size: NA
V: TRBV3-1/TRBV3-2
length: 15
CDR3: CASSHSSGGDNEQFF

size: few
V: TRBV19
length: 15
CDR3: CASILHQGMNTEAFF

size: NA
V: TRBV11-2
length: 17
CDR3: CASIAAGGKASDYGYTF

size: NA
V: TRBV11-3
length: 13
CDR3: CASGQGAGSPLHF

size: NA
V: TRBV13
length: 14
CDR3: CASNPAGTGGGYTF

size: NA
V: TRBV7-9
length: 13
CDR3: CASSGGLNTEAFF

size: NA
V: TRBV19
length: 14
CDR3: CASMSGGAGNEQFF

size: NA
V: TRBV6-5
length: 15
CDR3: CASLGGGVAQETQYF

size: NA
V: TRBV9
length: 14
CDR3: CASTILSGTGELFF

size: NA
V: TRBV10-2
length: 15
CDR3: CASSFSGGAFWEQFF

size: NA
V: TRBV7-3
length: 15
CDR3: CASSPGLAGYNEQFF

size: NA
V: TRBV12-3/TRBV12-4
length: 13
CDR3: CASSAWGETEAFF

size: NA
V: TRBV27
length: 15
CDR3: CASSPEGGEDYGYTF

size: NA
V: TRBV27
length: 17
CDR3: CASSLRSTRGGTDTQYF

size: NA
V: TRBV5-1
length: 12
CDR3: CASSLAGSGAFF

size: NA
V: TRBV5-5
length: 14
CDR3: CASSLGSFNYGYTF

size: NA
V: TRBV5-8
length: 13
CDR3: CASEKAGAQPQHF

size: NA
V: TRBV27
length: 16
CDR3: CASSLKGTKYQETQYF

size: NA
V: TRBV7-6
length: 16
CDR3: CASSPLGGMNTGELFF